This TCR beta chain emerged from a study of identical twins (TCRdb year 2016). For the wider study: To test whether fetal clonotypes persist, this study deep-sequenced TCR alpha and beta repertoires from monozygotic twins, from unrelated adults of various ages, and from cord blood. To rule out contamination, the twin experiments were replicated at different times with different library preparation protocols. Findings and caveats that apply to the study as a whole: Invariant T cells such as MAIT and iNKT could partly confound zero-insertion analyses, though diverse VJ usage argued against this for most clonotypes. Recombination models systematically underestimated out-of-frame TCR alpha sharing in monozygotic twins but agreed with sharing between unrelated individuals. Abundant cord blood beta clonotypes had fewer insertions, young adult naive repertoires showed a similar but weaker trend, and memory repertoires showed no such trend. Compared with coincidental sharing between unrelated individuals, out-of-frame TCR alpha sequences shared between twins had an excess of sequences with low generation probability. Conclusions relied on cross-sectional statistical analysis, since the same donors could not be followed over many years. In beta out-of-frame sequences, excess twin sharing was weaker, because having fewer shared sequences lowered the signal-to-noise ratio.

This clonotype was seen only a few times. Which antigen it targets is not known. No much larger clonotype is one base removed from it; base qualities were not supplied. The library was built by means of 5' RACE. The sequencer listed for this sample is Illumina HiSeq 2000. Template switching added a universal primer binding site, and the final cDNA carried a unique molecular identifier that allowed TCR cDNA molecules to be counted accurately. Specific primers in the conserved constant-segment region were used to synthesize first-strand cDNA for the TCR alpha and beta chains. To control for contamination, every cDNA library carried two barcodes: a SMART-Mk sample barcode plus Illumina barcodes. TruSeq adapter sequences, together with Illumina sample barcodes, were added in two successive PCR steps. TCR alpha and beta cDNA libraries were sequenced on the Illumina HiSeq platform with custom primers. The authors' pipeline ran thus. MiGEC processed the raw reads to extract unique molecular identifiers, while MiXCR was used to determine the CDR3 positions. Recombination models were inferred per individual with the repgenHMM and IGoR tools using an EM algorithm. The tcR package in R was used for shared clonotype analysis, with sharing normalized by the product of cloneset sizes. Out-of-frame nonproductive sequences were analyzed to study raw recombination free of thymic and clonal selection effects. TCRdb reanalyzed the raw reads on its own, using fastp at Q25 for trimming and MiXCR for clone calling, and kept in-frame beta chains. Rows merge per CDR3 protein into single entries with the most common DNA and genes. The V and J calls follow TCRdb's processing rather than the paper's. This sample is represented by roughly 480,000 distinct CDR3 sequences; approximately 24% of them were singletons. Around 3% of the sample belongs to the ten largest clones.

The CDR3 runs 13 residues from the cysteine to the phenylalanine. Only CDR3 DNA is held: 39 bases, read in frame from base 1. CDR1 and CDR2, looked up from the germline V gene (reference sequence), are DFQATT and SNEGSKA. V is cut by 6 bases and J by 4 bases, and the space between the germline ends is 12 bases. Only healthy Caucasian donors were included. Three pairs of female monozygotic twins, all aged about 18 to 30 years, were included in the twin cohort. Positive isolation kits from Invitrogen were used to isolate CD4+ and CD8+ T cell populations. These same records also appear under a second study, on T cells expressing NK-cell markers. The second study also describes: Three sorted T-cell subsets (CD3+CD56+NKG2C+, CD3+CD56+NKG2C- and CD3+CD56-NKG2C+) from several donors had their TCR beta-chain repertoires profiled. Among the eight sequenced donors, seven were HCMV-seropositive and one was HCMV-seronegative. To restrict sorting to alphabetaTCR-expressing T cells, an anti-gammadeltaTCR antibody was added in several experiments. In several donors, the dominant CD3+CD56+NKG2C+ clonotypes were found to rank among the top 10 CD8+ clonotypes and to make up about 1.0-7.5% of CD8+ T cells. Those dominant clonotypes were again the most abundant among CD3+CD56-NKG2C+ cells in several donors, at roughly 25-65%. Whether the expanded NKG2C-expressing T cell clones were specific for HCMV antigens remained unclear. Randomly selected healthy volunteers, three men and five women, were used as the eight sequenced donors. A commercial ELISA kit detecting HCMV-specific IgG in serum was used to determine HCMV serostatus. MIGEC handled demultiplexing of the reads and grouping by UMI, while MiTCR was used to assemble and quantify clonotypes. To remove erroneous sequences, TCR cDNA sequences were retained only when supported by two or more reads. The tcR package was used for downstream repertoire analysis, and clonotypes were matched across fractions by CDR3 nucleotide sequence plus V segment. VDJmatch was used to annotate antigen specificity against VDJdb, with one amino acid substitution allowed in CDR3.

The TCR sequence derives from a woman aged 18-35 years in good health. Recombination linked TRBV20-1 to TRBJ2-2; too little of a D gene remains to name it. The material sequenced was CD4+ T cells sorted from blood. CDR3 loop: CSARRASTGELFF. The nucleotide sequence is given as TGCAGTGCCCGCCGGGCTTCCACCGGGGAGCTGTTTTTT.